This T cell receptor (beta chain) was sequenced for a study of cytomegalovirus exposure and HLA in healthy donors. Across the study: The Caucasian-associated ancestry cluster contained 75% to 85% of the roughly 370 genotyped donors.

Notes on the study in general: Reports described diagnosis of cytomegalovirus status by the classifier as highly specific and sensitive. A later look showed TCR association rates differing by HLA locus, highest for DRB1 and lowest for HLA-C.

Germline V gene lookup returns CDR1 LNHNV and CDR2 YYDKDF (reference sequence). This CDR3 has 12 amino acids. About this clone: What it recognizes is unknown.

The PCR contained 60 Vbeta and 13 Jbeta primers. Only in-frame clones appear in the TCRdb table, and some are missing; sequencing was by immunoSEQ multiplex PCR. Of about 180,000 clones in the sample, 75% to 85% are singletons; the top ten hold about 2.2%. The rearrangement links TRBV15 to TRBJ2-5, with D maybe TRBD1 (5 bases). The J call may be faulty, since TRBJ2-7 better matches the DNA end. Sequenced material: PBMCs. This TCR was sampled from a woman in her 30s in good health and CMV-seronegative. The CDR3 protein is CATRQSSYEQYF. CDR3 bases: TGTGCCACCCGACAGAGCTCCTACGAGCAGTACTTC.